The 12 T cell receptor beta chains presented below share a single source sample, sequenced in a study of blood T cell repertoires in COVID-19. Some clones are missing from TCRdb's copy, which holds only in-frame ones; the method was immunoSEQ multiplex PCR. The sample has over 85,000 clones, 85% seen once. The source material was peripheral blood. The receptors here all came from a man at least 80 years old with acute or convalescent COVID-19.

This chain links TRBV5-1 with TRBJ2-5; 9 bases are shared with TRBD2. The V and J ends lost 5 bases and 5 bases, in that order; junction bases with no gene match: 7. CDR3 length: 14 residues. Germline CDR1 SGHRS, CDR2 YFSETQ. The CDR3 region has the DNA TGCGCCAGCAGTCCTATAGCGGGAGTGGAGACCCAGTACTTC. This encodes CASSPIAGVETQYF. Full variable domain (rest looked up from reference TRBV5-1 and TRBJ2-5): KAGVTQTPRYLIKTRGQQVTLSCSPISGHRSVSWYQQTPGQGLQFLFEYFSETQRNKGNFPGRFSGRQFSNSRSEMNVSTLELGDSALYLCASSPIAGVETQYFGPGTRLLVL.

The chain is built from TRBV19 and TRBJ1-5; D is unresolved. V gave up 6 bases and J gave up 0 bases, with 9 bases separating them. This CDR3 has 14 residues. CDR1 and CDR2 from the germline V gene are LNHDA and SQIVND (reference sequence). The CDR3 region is CASRQVSSNQPQHF. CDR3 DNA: TGTGCCAGTAGGCAGGTATCTAGCAATCAGCCCCAGCATTTT. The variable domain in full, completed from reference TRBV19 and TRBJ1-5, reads DGGITQSPKYLFRKEGQNVTLSCEQNLNHDAMYWYRQDPGQGLRLIYYSQIVNDFQKGDIAEGYSVSREKKESFPLTVTSAQKNPTAFYLCASRQVSSNQPQHFGDGTRLSIL.

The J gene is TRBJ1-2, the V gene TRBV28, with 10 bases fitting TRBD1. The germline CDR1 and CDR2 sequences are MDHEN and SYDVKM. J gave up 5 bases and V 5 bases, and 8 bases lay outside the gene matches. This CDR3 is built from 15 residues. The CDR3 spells CASSLQTGGGYGYTF. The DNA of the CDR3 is TGTGCCAGCAGTCTACAGACAGGGGGCGGTTATGGCTACACCTTC.

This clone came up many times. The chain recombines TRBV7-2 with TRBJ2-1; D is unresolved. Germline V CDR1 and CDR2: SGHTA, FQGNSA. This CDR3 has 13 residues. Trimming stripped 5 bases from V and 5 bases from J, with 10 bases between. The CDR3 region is CASSQTRDNEQFF. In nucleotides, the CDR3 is TGTGCCAGCAGCCAAACTCGGGACAATGAGCAGTTCTTC. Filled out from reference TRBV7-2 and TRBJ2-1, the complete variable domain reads GAGVSQSPSNKVTEKGKDVELRCDPISGHTALYWYRQSLGQGLEFLIYFQGNSAPDKSGLPSDRFSAERTGGSVSTLTIQRTQQEDSAVYLCASSQTRDNEQFFGPGTRLTVL.

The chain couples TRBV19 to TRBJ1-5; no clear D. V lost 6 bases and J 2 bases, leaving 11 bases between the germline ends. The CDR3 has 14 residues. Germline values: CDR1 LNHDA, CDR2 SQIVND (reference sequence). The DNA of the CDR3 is TGTGCCAGTAGGGGAGGCCTGGGCAATCAGCCCCAGCATTTT. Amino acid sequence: CASRGGLGNQPQHF.

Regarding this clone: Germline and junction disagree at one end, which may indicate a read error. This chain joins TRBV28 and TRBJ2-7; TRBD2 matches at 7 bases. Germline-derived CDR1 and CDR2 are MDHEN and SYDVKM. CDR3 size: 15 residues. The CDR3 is CASSLGLAVTYAQYF. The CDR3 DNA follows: TGTGCCAGCAGTTTAGGGCTAGCGGTAACCTACGCGCAGTACTTC.

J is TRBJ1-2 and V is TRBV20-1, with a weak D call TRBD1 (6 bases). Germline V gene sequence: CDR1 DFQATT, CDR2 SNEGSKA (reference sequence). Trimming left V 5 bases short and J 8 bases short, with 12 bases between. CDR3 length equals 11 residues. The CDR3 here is CSAAIDRGYTF. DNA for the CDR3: TGCAGTGCTGCAATTGACAGGGGCTACACCTTC.

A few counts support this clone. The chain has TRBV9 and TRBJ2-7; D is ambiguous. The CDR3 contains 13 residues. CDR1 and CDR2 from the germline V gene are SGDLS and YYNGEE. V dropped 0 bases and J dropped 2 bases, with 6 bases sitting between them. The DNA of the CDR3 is TGTGCCAGCAGCGTAGCCCCGGCCTACGAGCAGTACTTC. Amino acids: CASSVAPAYEQYF. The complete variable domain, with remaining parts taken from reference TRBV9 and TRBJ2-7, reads DSGVTQTPKHLITATGQRVTLRCSPRSGDLSVYWYQQSLDQGLQFLIQYYNGEERAKGNILERFSAQQFPDLHSELNLSSLELGDSALYFCASSVAPAYEQYFGPGTRLTVT.

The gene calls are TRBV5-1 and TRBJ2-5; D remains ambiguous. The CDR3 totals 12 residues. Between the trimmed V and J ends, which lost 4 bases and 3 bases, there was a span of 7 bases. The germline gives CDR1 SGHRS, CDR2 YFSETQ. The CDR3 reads CASSRQKETQYF. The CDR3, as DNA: TGCGCCAGCAGCCGCCAGAAAGAGACCCAGTACTTC.

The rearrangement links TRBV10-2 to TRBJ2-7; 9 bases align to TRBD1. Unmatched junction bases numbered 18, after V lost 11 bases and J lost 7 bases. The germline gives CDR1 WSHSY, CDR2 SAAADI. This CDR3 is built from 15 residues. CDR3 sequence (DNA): TGCGCCTCCAGAGATTCCGGGACAGGGAGATTGGAGCAGTACTTC. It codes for CASRDSGTGRLEQYF.

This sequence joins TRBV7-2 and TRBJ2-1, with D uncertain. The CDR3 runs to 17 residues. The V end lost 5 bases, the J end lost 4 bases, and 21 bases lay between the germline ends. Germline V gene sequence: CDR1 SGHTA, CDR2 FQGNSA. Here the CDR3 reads CASSRKTSSYGYNEQFF. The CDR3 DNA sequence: TGTGCCAGCAGCCGCAAGACTTCCTCGTATGGGTACAATGAGCAGTTCTTC.

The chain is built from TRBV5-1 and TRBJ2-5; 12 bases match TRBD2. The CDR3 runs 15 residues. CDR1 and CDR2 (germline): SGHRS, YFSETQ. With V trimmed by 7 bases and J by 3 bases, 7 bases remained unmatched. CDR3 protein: CASPGLAGREETQYF. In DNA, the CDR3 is TGCGCCAGCCCCGGACTAGCGGGAAGGGAAGAGACCCAGTACTTC.